One T cell receptor beta chain is described in this entry. Its antigen is not identified. Germline V lookup: CDR1 SGHTA, CDR2 FQGTGA. The CDR3 sequence is 12 residues long. The V gene lost 7 bases and the J gene lost 4 bases, with 5 bases spanning the gap. The protocol was immunoSEQ multiplex PCR, while the TCRdb copy is restricted to in-frame clones and leaves out a portion. The sample lists some 23,000 clones, 75% to 85% occurring once. This specimen belongs to a study of CD4 T cells in relation to SARS-CoV-2 and coronaviruses. Study context: The negative reference was HIV-1 Nef peptide pool or peptide-free culture. Shared crossreactive spike epitopes were mapped to their HLA restriction. Broader study findings: Samples before the pandemic and after infection were not matched within any donor. No crossreactivity against non-spike viral proteins was tested here.

CD4+ T cells from unexposed donors were obtained before the COVID-19 pandemic (2011-2018). After about 10 days of culture, CD4+ T cells were isolated. The chain is built from TRBV7-3 and TRBJ2-6; unclear D gene. The material sequenced was CD4+ T cells from PBMCs, cultured in vitro. The sequence derives from a human donor in good health. The CDR3 DNA sequence: TGTGCCAGCAAGGACGGGGCCAACGTCCTGACTTTC. Residues: CASKDGANVLTF.